This TCR beta chain derives from a study of blood T cell repertoires in COVID-19 (dated by TCRdb to about 2020). At the level of the whole study: Collaborator samples came from the United States, Italy and Spain and covered acute and convalescent phases of COVID-19. The material from the prospective study consisted of cDNA or gDNA derived from T cells, B-cell-depleted T cells, or PBMCs. The dataset comprised deeply sampled blood TCRbeta repertoires from subjects exposed to, actively infected with, or recovered from COVID-19. The repertoires were made available in a free public database intended to serve as a resource for research on the immune response to SARS-CoV-2. The samples were drawn from two sources: the first 160 participants of the ongoing ImmuneRACE study, and about 1,300 subjects contributed by 6 global collaborators. The sample metadata nearly always contained a de-identified subject ID, COVID-19 status, age in years and sex. HLA class I and class II types, where available, came from metadata supplied by the sample provider rather than from assay-based typing.

The CDR3 spans 13 residues, from the cysteine through the phenylalanine. Left in the record is the CDR3 DNA by itself, 39 bases read in frame from the first base. The germline V gene (reference sequence) yields MNHEY for CDR1 and SMNVEV for CDR2. Trimming removed 0 bases from V and 4 bases from J, leaving 6 bases between the germline ends. At one collaborating source in Seattle, patients were enrolled during active infection and were followed longitudinally through the course of disease. The collaborating institutions used their own protocols to collect whole blood in K2EDTA tubes. For TCRbeta analysis, collaborators shipped samples as frozen whole blood, isolated PBMCs, or DNA extracted from either of those sample types. The paper's findings and limits, for the study overall: How much clinical and demographic metadata was included differed by source and by participant, and the metadata was provided uncurated.

The immunoSEQ Assay, a bias-controlled multiplex PCR, was used to amplify TCRbeta CDR3 regions from genomic DNA. As for the authors' bioinformatics: The number of nucleated cells in each sample was estimated from the amplification of reference gene primers within the assay. To quantify the absolute abundance of each unique TCRbeta CDR3 rearrangement, sequence reads were collapsed and filtered. For each sample, productive Simpson clonality was calculated as the square root of Simpson's diversity index over productive rearrangements. Entries here come from immuneACCESS through TCRdb and include only in-frame sequences with V and J called. Some clones fail to appear in such tables; in the studies checked, an unresolved V gene covers under half of the shortfall, and the cause of the remainder is unknown. D and trimming come from the DNA, and the V and J calls and clone size come from that table. The table for this sample lists around 440,000 clones; approximately 88% of them were counted only once. 10% to 15% of the sample rests with the top ten.

Of note for this clone: Its antigen remains unidentified. One base away there is no much larger clone; base qualities are not given. This specimen includes other DNA sequences encoding the same CDR3.

The chain is assembled from TRBV27 and TRBJ1-2; no confident D gene assignment can be made. This receptor was identified in a woman between 50 and 59 years old with COVID-19, enrolled during active disease. Sequenced material: peripheral blood. The sequenced DNA: TGTGCCAGCAGTTTATCGGGGAGCTATGGCTACACCTTC. Protein translation: CASSLSGSYGYTF.